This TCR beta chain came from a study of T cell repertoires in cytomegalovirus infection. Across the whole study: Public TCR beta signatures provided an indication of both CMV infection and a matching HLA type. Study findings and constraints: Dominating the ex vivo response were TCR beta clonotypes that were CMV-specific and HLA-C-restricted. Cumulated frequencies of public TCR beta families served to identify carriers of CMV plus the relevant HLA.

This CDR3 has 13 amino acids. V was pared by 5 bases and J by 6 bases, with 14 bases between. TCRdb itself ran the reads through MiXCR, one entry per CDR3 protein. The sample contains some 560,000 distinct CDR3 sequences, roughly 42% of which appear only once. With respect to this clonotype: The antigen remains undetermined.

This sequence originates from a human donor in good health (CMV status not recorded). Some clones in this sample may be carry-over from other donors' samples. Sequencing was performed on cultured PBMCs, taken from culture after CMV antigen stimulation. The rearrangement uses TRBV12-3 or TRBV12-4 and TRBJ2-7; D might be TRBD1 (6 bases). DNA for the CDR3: TGTGCCAGCAGTCCCCAACAGGGTTTCGAGCAGTACTTC. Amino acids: CASSPQQGFEQYF.